A single sample is the source of the 8 T cell receptor beta chains below, sequenced in a study of technical replicates of blood from a handful of donors. The method was immunoSEQ multiplex PCR; TCRdb's version includes in-frame clones alone and lacks a portion of them. This sample has approximately 77,000 clones, with 94% found just once. Source material: T cells isolated from PBMCs. The source of these receptors is a human donor in good health.

The rearrangement uses TRBV2 and TRBJ1-1; D call uncertain. This CDR3 contains 15 residues. Germline V gene sequence: CDR1 SNHLY, CDR2 FYNNEI. Trimming removed 4 bases from V and 0 bases from J, with 12 bases in between. The CDR3 reads CASSGYSPMNTEAFF. CDR3 in DNA: TGTGCCAGCAGTGGCTATTCACCCATGAACACTGAAGCTTTCTTT.

J is TRBJ1-3 and V is TRBV6-1; the D gene is possibly TRBD1 (5 bases). Germline CDR1 MNHNS, CDR2 SASEGT. V lost 5 bases and J lost 4, with 9 bases in between. This CDR3 is 13 amino acids long. CDR3 coding DNA: TGTGCCAGCAGTAGCTACAGGGGAAACACCATATATTTT. Translation: CASSSYRGNTIYF.

There are a few counts of this clone. The V and J genes are TRBV9 and TRBJ1-1; D remains unclear. CDR3 length: 13 residues. CDR1 SGDLS and CDR2 YYNGEE come from the germline V gene. V was trimmed by 0 bases and J by 1 base, leaving 4 bases between them. CDR3 nucleotides: TGTGCCAGCAGCGTAGGAGAGAACACTGAAGCTTTCTTT. Encoded protein: CASSVGENTEAFF.

Remarks on this clone: One end of the junction is discordant with germline, which a read error may explain. J is TRBJ2-7 and V is TRBV2, with TRBD2 as a possible D gene (6 bases). From germline, CDR1 is SNHLY and CDR2 FYNNEI. This CDR3 contains 18 residues. The CDR3 DNA follows: TGTGCCAGCAGCGAAGGTGCCGACGGGGGTTGGTTTTCGTACGAGCAGTACTTC. It is translated as CASSEGADGGWFSYEQYF.

This rearrangement joins TRBV9 to TRBJ2-7, with D unresolved. Per germline, CDR1 SGDLS and CDR2 YYNGEE. V lost 4 bases and J lost 2, with 16 bases in between. The CDR3 length is 15 residues. CDR3 sequence: CASSTHLAETYEQYF. CDR3 sequence (DNA): TGTGCCAGCAGCACCCACTTAGCCGAGACCTACGAGCAGTACTTC.

The chain recombines TRBV28 with TRBJ2-1, with TRBD1 as a possible D gene (6 bases). CDR3 length: 13 residues. Germline loops: CDR1 MDHEN, CDR2 SYDVKM. Trimming removed 6 bases at V and 7 bases at J, with 13 bases between. The CDR3 sequence: CASSLTGSNEQFF. The CDR3 DNA reads TGTGCCAGCAGCTTAACAGGGTCTAATGAGCAGTTCTTC.

Written as DNA, the CDR3 is TGTGCCAGCAGTTTTGGTCGGAGCTCCTACGAGCAGTACTTC. Translating gives CASSFGRSSYEQYF. The chain carries TRBV27 and TRBJ2-7; no clear D. The CDR3 is 14 amino acids. Trimming shortened V by 3 bases and J by 0 bases, and 9 bases separated the two germline ends. From germline, CDR1 is MNHEY and CDR2 SMNVEV (reference sequence).

V usage is TRBV25-1 and J usage is TRBJ2-1, with 9 bases matching TRBD2. Trimming cost V 7 bases and J 12 bases; bases outside gene matches: 4. The germline V gene encodes CDR1 MGHDK and CDR2 SYGVNS. The CDR3 covers 11 residues. The CDR3 is CASISGSWQFF. CDR3 bases: TGTGCCAGCATTAGCGGGAGTTGGCAGTTCTTC.